This T cell receptor beta chain was recorded in a study of blood T cell repertoires in COVID-19. Looking at the study overall: The samples span acute and convalescent COVID-19 from the United States, Italy and Spain. PBMCs, B-cell-depleted T cells, or T cells provided the cDNA or gDNA that made up the material.

This clone was seen only once. Original analysis: Scientists estimated how many nucleated cells there were by amplifying reference gene primers. Assay: immunoSEQ multiplex PCR; the TCRdb copy retains only in-frame clones and omits some. From that table come the V and J calls and clone size; the DNA was used to work out D and trimming. The data show under 200,000 clones, around 87% seen once. Looked up from germline, CDR1 is SNHLY and CDR2 is FYNNEI. This CDR3 comprises 13 residues. V lost 8 bases, J lost 5 bases, and 15 bases lay in between. Seattle patients were enrolled while actively infected and followed longitudinally.

The chain carries TRBV2 and TRBJ2-5; D might be TRBD2 (5 bases). The origin of this receptor is a man aged 55 to 70 with COVID-19, enrolled during active disease. Sequenced sample: peripheral blood. CDR3 in DNA: TGTGCCAGCCTGCCGGAGCTAGCTGAGACCCAGTACTTC. Its protein is CASLPELAETQYF. The full variable domain, in which reference TRBV2 and TRBJ2-5 provide the parts outside the CDR3, is EPEVTQTPSHQVTQMGQEVILRCVPISNHLYFYWYRQILGQKVEFLVSFYNNEISEKSEIFDDQFSVERPDGSNFTLKIRSTKLEDSAMYFCASLPELAETQYFGPGTRLLVL.